A single sample gave rise to the 26 T cell receptor beta chains below, sequenced in a study of cytomegalovirus exposure and HLA in healthy donors. PCR used 60 Vbeta primers and 13 Jbeta primers. Assay used: immunoSEQ multiplex PCR; TCRdb lists only in-frame clones, some missing. This table holds around 91,000 clones, approximately 84% found once. Sequenced: PBMCs. The receptors originated from a man aged 18-30 years in good health and CMV-seronegative.

This clone was picked up a small number of times. V and J are TRBV6-4 and TRBJ1-1; TRBD1 might be the D (5 bases). Germline CDR1 is MRHNA and CDR2 is SNTAGT. The CDR3 length is 13 residues. Trimming took off 6 bases at V and 6 bases at J, with 14 bases between the two ends. The CDR3 DNA reads TGTGCCAGCAGGAGAGGACACAGGCCTGAAGCTTTCTTT. This sequence encodes CASRRGHRPEAFF.

This chain joins TRBV6-5 and TRBJ1-1, with TRBD1 matching over 7 bases. The germline gives CDR1 MNHEY, CDR2 SVGAGI. The CDR3 extends over 13 amino acids. For the CDR3, the DNA is TGTACTGGACAGGCTAAACTGAACACTGAAGCTTTCTTT. Its translation is CTGQAKLNTEAFF.

This clone was observed a single time. The chain employs TRBV27 and TRBJ1-2; D ambiguous. The CDR3 consists of 15 residues. The ends were cut back, 6 bases at V and 5 bases at J, with 19 bases in the middle. The germline gives CDR1 MNHEY, CDR2 SMNVEV (reference sequence). CDR3 DNA sequence: TGTGCCAGCAGGGCCTCTTTGGCGGGGTTTTATGGCTACACCTTC. This gives the protein CASRASLAGFYGYTF.

This clone was detected only a few times. The rearrangement uses TRBV5-6 and TRBJ1-1; D uncertain. With 0 bases removed from V and 7 bases from J, the gap between germline ends came to 10 bases. Germline assignment: CDR1 SGHDT and CDR2 YYEEEE. The CDR3 consists of 13 residues. The CDR3 is CASSLAGSGEAFF. CDR3 nucleotide sequence: TGTGCCAGCAGCTTGGCGGGGTCGGGTGAAGCTTTCTTT.

This sequence joins TRBV28 and TRBJ2-7; possible D gene TRBD2, 5 bases. V dropped 5 bases and J dropped 6 bases, with 17 bases sitting between them. There are 14 residues in the CDR3. The germline gives CDR1 MDHEN, CDR2 SYDVKM. The CDR3 nucleotides read TGTGCCAGCAGTCCTGACCTCACGAGGGCCGAGCAGTACTTC. Protein: CASSPDLTRAEQYF. Filled out from reference TRBV28 and TRBJ2-7, the complete variable domain reads DVKVTQSSRYLVKRTGEKVFLECVQDMDHENMFWYRQDPGLGLRLIYFSYDVKMKEKGDIPEGYSVSREKKERFSLILESASTNQTSMYLCASSPDLTRAEQYFGPGTRLTVT.

The rearrangement links TRBV7-9 to TRBJ1-2; possibly TRBD1 for D (5 bases). V was clipped by 5 bases and J by 3 bases, with 19 bases between them. This CDR3 is 16 amino acids long. The V gene's germline CDR1 is SEHNR and CDR2 FQNEAQ (reference sequence). The CDR3 spells CASSTTRVQNYYGYTF. The CDR3 DNA reads TGTGCCAGCAGCACCACCAGGGTCCAGAATTACTATGGCTACACCTTC.

The chain couples TRBV5-4 to TRBJ1-1; 10 bases line up with TRBD1. V lost 6 bases, J lost 5 bases, and 7 bases stayed unmatched. Per germline, CDR1 SGHNT and CDR2 YYREEE (reference sequence). The CDR3 is made up of 14 amino acids. Written as DNA, the CDR3 is TGTGCCAGCAAGGACAGGGGGAGAGATACTGAAGCTTTCTTT. This translates into CASKDRGRDTEAFF.

The rearrangement uses TRBV6-5 and TRBJ2-1; a weak D match, TRBD1 (6 bases). The germline V gene encodes CDR1 MNHEY and CDR2 SVGAGI. V lost 8 bases and J lost 14, with 16 bases in between. The CDR3 length is 11 residues. CDR3 protein: CASSYLGTKFF. The CDR3 region has the DNA TGTGCCAGCTCCTACCTGGGGACAAAGTTCTTC.

The rearrangement uses TRBV30 and TRBJ2-5; D gene unclear. The J call may be faulty, since TRBJ2-7 better matches the DNA end. This CDR3 has 13 amino acids. Germline values: CDR1 GTSNPN, CDR2 SVGIG (reference sequence). CDR3 nucleotide sequence: TGTGCCTGGAGTGCTTACTATCCCTACGAGCAGTACTTC. Translated: CAWSAYYPYEQYF.

The V gene is TRBV29-1, the J gene TRBJ2-7; 7 bases map to TRBD2. The CDR3 is 12 amino acids. After removal of 7 bases from V and 3 bases from J, the junction contained 6 bases not matched to a gene. Germline CDR1 reads SQVTM; CDR2 reads ANQGSEA. The CDR3 nucleotides read TGCAGCGCCCAGACGGGGGGCTACGAGCAGTACTTC. This encodes CSAQTGGYEQYF.

The rearrangement uses TRBV30 and TRBJ2-2; the match to TRBD1 covers 11 bases. The germline V gene encodes CDR1 GTSNPN and CDR2 SVGIG (reference sequence). CDR3 length: 15 residues. Germline trimming cut 3 bases from V and 5 bases from J; bases unmatched to any gene: 5. The CDR3 DNA sequence: TGTGCCTGGAGAACCGGGACAGGGGGAACCGGGGAGCTGTTTTTT. Translated: CAWRTGTGGTGELFF.

CDR3 sequence (DNA): TGTGCCACCAGCAGAGATAGTTATAATTCACCCCTCCACTTT. Translating it yields CATSRDSYNSPLHF. The gene calls are TRBV15 and TRBJ1-6; D gene ambiguous. In germline, CDR1 is LNHNV, CDR2 YYDKDF (reference sequence). The CDR3 extends over 14 amino acids. Trimming stripped 0 bases from V and 4 bases from J, with 4 bases between.

This chain links TRBV7-9 with TRBJ2-7, with D perhaps TRBD2 (6 bases). Germline V lookup: CDR1 SEHNR, CDR2 FQNEAQ (reference sequence). Deletions cut 6 bases from V and 0 bases from J, with 18 bases between. The CDR3 loop spans 16 amino acids. The CDR3 nucleotides are TGTGCCAGCAGTTCCTTTGGGGGGAAGAGCTCCTACGAGCAGTACTTC. Its translation: CASSSFGGKSSYEQYF. Based on the CDR3 plus reference TRBV7-9 and TRBJ2-7, the full variable domain is DTGVSQNPRHKITKRGQNVTFRCDPISEHNRLYWYRQTLGQGPEFLTYFQNEAQLEKSRLLSDRFSAERPKGSFSTLEIQRTEQGDSAMYLCASSSFGGKSSYEQYFGPGTRLTVT.

The V gene is TRBV6-4, the J gene TRBJ2-1; tentatively, D is TRBD2 (7 bases). CDR3 size: 13 residues. Germline lookup yields CDR1 MRHNA and CDR2 SNTAGT. Trimming left V 3 bases short and J 7 bases short, with 10 bases between. Here the CDR3 DNA reads TGTGCCAGCAGTGAGGCGGGGGCTAATGAGCAGTTCTTC. Translated, it gives CASSEAGANEQFF.

CDR3 sequence reads: CASSSGLAGPEQYF. As DNA, the CDR3 is TGCGCCAGCAGCTCGGGACTAGCGGGCCCCGAGCAGTACTTC. V is TRBV5-1 and J is TRBJ2-7, with 12 bases lining up with TRBD2. CDR1 and CDR2 from the germline V gene are SGHRS and YFSETQ. After removal of 3 bases from V and 6 bases from J, the junction contained 4 bases not matched to a gene. The CDR3 has 14 residues.

The chain combines TRBV5-1 with TRBJ1-2, with D unresolved. Germline CDR1 is SGHRS and CDR2 is YFSETQ. The CDR3 covers 15 residues. The V and J ends lost 2 bases and 8 bases respectively, with 19 bases between them. CDR3 sequence (DNA): TGCGCCAGCAGCTTAGACCTTCCTGTTAGGGAGGGCTACACCTTC. This codes for CASSLDLPVREGYTF.

The chain is built from TRBV10-3 and TRBJ1-1, with 9 nucleotides matching TRBD1. Germline lookup yields CDR1 ENHRY and CDR2 SYGVKD. This CDR3 has 16 residues. With V trimmed by 2 bases and J by 4 bases, 8 bases remained unmatched. The CDR3 here is CAISEAGTGLGTEAFF. Written as DNA, the CDR3 is TGTGCCATCAGTGAGGCGGGGACAGGGCTTGGCACTGAAGCTTTCTTT.

This sequence joins TRBV15 and TRBJ2-1; D uncertain. V lost 1 base, J lost 8 bases, and 15 bases lay in between. From germline, CDR1 is LNHNV and CDR2 YYDKDF (reference sequence). This CDR3 spans 15 amino acids. The CDR3, as DNA: TGTGCCACCAGCAGAGCCATAGCCGGTTTCGATGAGCAGTTCTTC. It yields the protein CATSRAIAGFDEQFF.

The chain carries TRBV9 and TRBJ2-2, with 11 bases that match TRBD2. V was pared by 1 base and J by 1 base, with 3 bases of the junction left unmatched. CDR3 length: 17 residues. Per germline, CDR1 SGDLS and CDR2 YYNGEE. This chain's CDR3 is CASSVRTSGLNTGELFF. The CDR3 nucleotides read TGTGCCAGCAGCGTAAGGACTAGCGGGCTGAACACCGGGGAGCTGTTTTTT. The variable domain in full, completed from reference TRBV9 and TRBJ2-2, reads DSGVTQTPKHLITATGQRVTLRCSPRSGDLSVYWYQQSLDQGLQFLIQYYNGEERAKGNILERFSAQQFPDLHSELNLSSLELGDSALYFCASSVRTSGLNTGELFFGEGSRLTVL.

This chain uses TRBV30 with TRBJ1-4, with D hard to call. V was trimmed by 8 bases and J by 5 bases, leaving 12 bases between them. Per the germline V gene, CDR1 is GTSNPN and CDR2 is SVGIG (reference sequence). This CDR3 has 12 amino acids. The CDR3 spells CALNTENEKLFF. The CDR3 DNA sequence: TGTGCCCTAAACACAGAAAATGAAAAACTGTTTTTT. The whole variable domain, filled in from reference TRBV30 and TRBJ1-4, reads SQTIHQWPATLVQPVGSPLSLECTVEGTSNPNLYWYRQAAGRGLQLLFYSVGIGQISSEVPQNLSASRPQDRQFILSSKKLLLSDSGFYLCALNTENEKLFFGSGTQLSVL.

The rearrangement links TRBV27 to TRBJ2-7, with TRBD2 as a possible D gene (6 bases). Trimming stripped 3 bases from V and 3 bases from J, with 15 bases between. This CDR3 is built from 15 residues. CDR1 and CDR2 (germline): MNHEY, SMNVEV (reference sequence). CDR3 residues: CASSFNMQRVYEQYF. In DNA form, the CDR3 reads TGTGCCAGCAGTTTCAATATGCAGCGGGTCTACGAGCAGTACTTC.

CDR3 sequence reads: CSASGQGLGNTIYF. Written as DNA, the CDR3 is TGCAGCGCCTCGGGACAGGGTTTAGGAAACACCATATATTTT. This sequence joins TRBV29-1 and TRBJ1-3, with 9 nucleotides matching TRBD1. Per the germline V gene, CDR1 is SQVTM and CDR2 is ANQGSEA. V lost 7 bases, J lost 4 bases, and 8 bases stayed unmatched. The CDR3 is 14 amino acids.

The chain couples TRBV18 to TRBJ2-7, with TRBD2 identical over 8 bases. The CDR3 length is 16 residues. Germline V gene lookup returns CDR1 KGHSH and CDR2 LQKENI. The trim removed 5 bases at V and 3 bases at J, leaving 12 bases unmatched. The CDR3 DNA sequence: TGTGCCAGCTCAGTCGTCAGCGGGAGTGAAGGCTACGAGCAGTACTTC. Translating it yields CASSVVSGSEGYEQYF. The full variable domain, its missing parts supplied by reference TRBV18 and TRBJ2-7, is NAGVMQNPRHLVRRRGQEARLRCSPMKGHSHVYWYRQLPEEGLKFMVYLQKENIIDESGMPKERFSAEFPKEGPSILRIQQVVRGDSAAYFCASSVVSGSEGYEQYFGPGTRLTVT.

The chain carries TRBV30 and TRBJ2-5; tentative D call: TRBD2 (5 bases). The CDR3 extends over 14 amino acids. Germline CDR1 reads GTSNPN; CDR2 reads SVGIG (reference sequence). The V gene lost 1 base and the J gene lost 1 base, with 10 bases spanning the gap. This CDR3 reads CAWSAGLLQETQYF. The CDR3 nucleotides are TGTGCCTGGAGTGCCGGACTTCTCCAAGAGACCCAGTACTTC.

This chain uses TRBV2 with TRBJ1-5, with D possibly TRBD1 on 6 matching bases. V was pared by 4 bases and J by 2 bases, with 9 bases between. CDR3 length equals 14 residues. Looked up from germline, CDR1 is SNHLY and CDR2 is FYNNEI. In DNA, the CDR3 is TGTGCCAGCAGTGGCCCAGGGGGCAATCAGCCCCAGCATTTT. Its translation: CASSGPGGNQPQHF. The variable domain in full, with the rest retrieved from reference TRBV2 and TRBJ1-5, is EPEVTQTPSHQVTQMGQEVILRCVPISNHLYFYWYRQILGQKVEFLVSFYNNEISEKSEIFDDQFSVERPDGSNFTLKIRSTKLEDSAMYFCASSGPGGNQPQHFGDGTRLSIL.

This clone was picked up a small number of times. The V and J genes are TRBV6-5 and TRBJ2-7, with TRBD2 matching 8 bases. The CDR3 runs 15 residues. Germline-derived CDR1 and CDR2 are MNHEY and SVGAGI. V trimming: 6 bases; J trimming: 2 bases; junction bases outside the gene matches: 9. CDR3 sequence reads: CASRTFSGKTYEQYF. In DNA, the CDR3 is TGTGCCAGCAGGACGTTTAGCGGGAAAACCTACGAGCAGTACTTC.